The clone carrying this T cell receptor (beta chain) was recorded at least ten times. What it binds is unknown. Peripheral blood was collected from the related graft donor on the marrow donation day. These data come from a study of T cells after posttransplantation cyclophosphamide. Regarding the study as a whole: Skin or GI-infiltrating T cells shared few TRB sequences with blood. Donor CD8+ memory clones often dominated recipient blood repertoires at later times.

Assay: immunoSEQ multiplex PCR; the TCRdb copy retains only in-frame clones and omits some. There are fewer than 35,000 clones in the sample, none observed a single time. The clonotype comes from a woman aged 55-69 years in good health, CMV-negative, and a related stem cell transplant donor. The sequencing sample was made of PBMCs.

This CDR3 is CAWSVNTGWQFF. CDR3 in DNA: TGTGCCTGGAGTGTAAATACAGGATGGCAGTTCTTC. V gene TRBV30 combines with J gene TRBJ2-1, with D possibly being TRBD1 (5 bases). The CDR3 covers 12 residues. Per germline, CDR1 GTSNPN and CDR2 SVGIG (reference sequence). The V end was cut by 0 bases, the J end by 12 bases, with 12 bases between.